These T cell receptor beta chains were read from a single sample in a study of blood T cell repertoires in COVID-19. Assay: immunoSEQ multiplex PCR; the TCRdb copy retains only in-frame clones and omits some. The sample consists of 81,000 or so clones, 86% of them appearing once. Sequencing was performed on peripheral blood. Receptors originate from a man aged 50 to 59 with active COVID-19. CDR3s include the opening cysteine and the closing phenylalanine or tryptophan. A D gene is named only where the DNA matches it firmly. Expanded clones get a size class; other rows say once, few or many, or leave the size out.

J gene | CDR3 length | V gene | clone size | D gene | CDR3 DNA | CDR3 protein
TRBJ2-3 | 14 | TRBV28 | once | . | TGTGCCAGCAGGTGGGGAGCGAGCACAGATACGCAGTATTTT | CASRWGASTDTQYF
TRBJ2-7 | 12 | TRBV25-1 | once | . | TGTGCCAGCAGTGAACACAGGGCCGAGCAGTACTTC | CASSEHRAEQYF
TRBJ2-7 | 14 | TRBV7-2 | . | TRBD1 | TGTGCCAGCAGCTTAGGGGGACAGGACTACGAGCAGTACTTC | CASSLGGQDYEQYF
TRBJ2-2 | 15 | TRBV9 | . | TRBD2 | TGTGCCAGCACCCATAGCGGGAAAAACACCGGGGAGCTGTTTTTT | CASTHSGKNTGELFF
TRBJ2-7 | 14 | TRBV28 | . | TRBD1 | TGTGCCAGCAGACTCCGGGACAGCTCCTACGAGCAGTACTTC | CASRLRDSSYEQYF
TRBJ2-1 | 11 | TRBV11-3 | . | . | TGTGCCAGCAGCCAGGGTATTGAGCAGTTCTTC | CASSQGIEQFF
TRBJ2-7 | 14 | TRBV5-1 | . | TRBD1 | TGCGCCAGCAGCTGGATGGGACAGGTTTACGAGCAGTACTTC | CASSWMGQVYEQYF
TRBJ2-7 | 16 | TRBV28 | . | TRBD1 | TGTGCCAGCAGCCACACCGGACAGGGGTCCTCCTACGAGCAGTACTTC | CASSHTGQGSSYEQYF
TRBJ1-1 | 14 | TRBV27 | . | TRBD1 | TGTGCCAGCAGCCAGACAGGGGGATTTAGCGAAGCTTTCTTT | CASSQTGGFSEAFF
TRBJ2-3 | 17 | TRBV7-8 | . | . | TGTGCCAGCAGCTCTTTATACGGGGGTCCTAGCACAGATACGCAGTATTTT | CASSSLYGGPSTDTQYF
TRBJ2-1 | 17 | TRBV28 | . | TRBD2 | TGTGCCAGCAGCCCCCAGCGGGGGGCCGTCTCCTACAATGAGCAGTTCTTC | CASSPQRGAVSYNEQFF
TRBJ2-4 | 14 | TRBV18 | . | . | TGTGCCAGCTCGAAGGCGGTGGGAGAAAACATTCAGTACTTC | CASSKAVGENIQYF
TRBJ1-4 | 14 | TRBV27 | . | . | TGTGTCTCTTCGGAGGGTCCAACTAATGAAAAACTGTTTTTT | CVSSEGPTNEKLFF
TRBJ2-7 | 15 | TRBV7-2 | . | . | TGTGCCAGCAGCTTAGTTTTCGTAAGCGATGGCGAGCAGTACTTC | CASSLVFVSDGEQYF
TRBJ1-6 | 15 | TRBV30 | . | . | TGTGCCTGGAGTGGTGGGGACTCAAATAATTCACCCCTCCACTTT | CAWSGGDSNNSPLHF
TRBJ1-5 | 16 | TRBV2 | . | TRBD1 | TGTGCCAGCAGAGGGGGACAGGGAAAAAGCAATCAGCCCCAGCATTTT | CASRGGQGKSNQPQHF
TRBJ2-2 | 14 | TRBV7-3 | . | . | TGTGCCAGCAGCTTCTCCGGGAACACCGGGGAGCTGTTTTTT | CASSFSGNTGELFF
TRBJ2-2 | 12 | TRBV28 | . | . | TGTGCCAGCAGTTTAACAACCGGGGAGCTGTTTTTT | CASSLTTGELFF
TRBJ2-3 | 19 | TRBV28 | . | . | TGTGCCAGCAGTTTAAACCCCCCGGCAGGGAGGTGGTCGACAGATACGCAGTATTTT | CASSLNPPAGRWSTDTQYF
TRBJ1-6 | 14 | TRBV18 | . | . | TGTGCCAGCTCACCAACCCTAAATAATTCACCCCTCCACTTT | CASSPTLNNSPLHF
TRBJ1-2 | 17 | TRBV4-1 | . | . | TGCGCCAGCAGTCAGCTTCCTCCGACAAGGGGTAACTATGGCTACACCTTC | CASSQLPPTRGNYGYTF
TRBJ1-1 | 14 | TRBV6-5 | once | TRBD1 | TGTGCCAGCCAGAGTGGGGACAGTCACACTGAAGCTTTCTTT | CASQSGDSHTEAFF
TRBJ1-1 | 14 | TRBV18 | . | . | TGTGCCAGCTCCCCTTCGGGGGGGCGAGTTGAAGCTTTCTTT | CASSPSGGRVEAFF
TRBJ1-2 | 16 | TRBV5-4 | . | . | TGTGCCAGCAGCTCGGCACAACAACAGAGTAGCTATGGCTACACCTTC | CASSSAQQQSSYGYTF
TRBJ1-1 | 15 | TRBV27 | . | TRBD1 | TGTGCCAGCAGTTTTGGACAGGGACGATTCACTGAAGCTTTCTTT | CASSFGQGRFTEAFF
TRBJ2-3 | 15 | TRBV30 | . | . | TGTGCCTGGAGAGAGGGACTGGGTAGCACAGATACGCAGTATTTT | CAWREGLGSTDTQYF
TRBJ1-5 | 13 | TRBV6-5 | few | . | TGTGCCAGCAGTCCGGGAGCCAGCCAGCCCCAGCATTTT | CASSPGASQPQHF
TRBJ1-5 | 14 | TRBV27 | few | TRBD1 | TGTGCCAGCAGTCCACAGGGGGCTGCGAGAGCCCAGCATTTT | CASSPQGAARAQHF
TRBJ2-5 | 15 | TRBV5-4 | . | TRBD2 | TGTGCCAGCAGCTCTAGGACTAGCGGGGGAGAGACCCAGTACTTC | CASSSRTSGGETQYF
TRBJ2-7 | 15 | TRBV28 | . | TRBD2 | TGTGCCAGCAGTTTAGCGGGCGGGAGAGTTTACGAGCAGTACTTC | CASSLAGGRVYEQYF
TRBJ2-1 | 13 | TRBV27 | . | . | TGTGCCACCGCAGCAACAGCTTACAATGAGCAGTTCTTC | CATAATAYNEQFF
TRBJ2-5 | 18 | TRBV3-1/TRBV3-2 | . | TRBD1 | TGTGCCAGCAGCCAAGGAAGAGGACGGACAGGGGGACGTGAGACCCAGTACTTC | CASSQGRGRTGGRETQYF
TRBJ2-6 | 14 | TRBV9 | . | TRBD1 | TGTGCCAGCAGCGAGGACAGGGGACCCCACGTCCTGACTTTC | CASSEDRGPHVLTF
TRBJ2-1 | 14 | TRBV19 | . | TRBD2 | TGTGCCAGTAGTATTACGGGGGGGCGGAGTGAGCAGTTCTTC | CASSITGGRSEQFF
TRBJ1-4 | 15 | TRBV7-9 | . | . | TGTGCCAGCAGTTTCTCCCCTGCAACTAATGAAAAACTGTTTTTT | CASSFSPATNEKLFF
TRBJ1-1 | 13 | TRBV11-3 | . | . | TGTGCCAGCAGCTTAGGAGGCAGCTTTGAAGCTTTCTTT | CASSLGGSFEAFF
TRBJ1-5 | 15 | TRBV7-9 | . | . | TGTGCCAGCAGCTTAGGCGGGGTGGGCCATCAGCCCCAGCATTTT | CASSLGGVGHQPQHF
TRBJ2-7 | 18 | TRBV4-2 | . | . | TGTGCCAGCAGCCAAGATCTGAAGGGGGGACAGAGCTCCTACGAGCAGTACTTC | CASSQDLKGGQSSYEQYF
TRBJ1-2 | 17 | TRBV4-1 | medium-sized | . | TGCGCCAGCAGCCAAGATCCCTTGGGGGGGTCCAGCTATGGCTACACCTTC | CASSQDPLGGSSYGYTF
TRBJ1-5 | 14 | TRBV9 | few | TRBD1 | TGTGCCAGCAGCATTGGACAGGGAAATCAGCCCCAGCATTTT | CASSIGQGNQPQHF
TRBJ2-3 | 18 | TRBV30 | . | TRBD2 | TGTGCCTGGAGTCCCGGACTAGCGGGGGGGCCCGGGAAAGATACGCAGTATTTT | CAWSPGLAGGPGKDTQYF
TRBJ2-2 | 18 | TRBV1 | . | . | TGCACCAGCAGCCAAGAATCGCTAGCGGGAGCGAACACCGGGGAGCTGTTTTTT | CTSSQESLAGANTGELFF
TRBJ1-4 | 14 | TRBV5-1 | . | . | TGCGCCAGCAGGCCGGAGCCACCGAATGAAAAACTGTTTTTT | CASRPEPPNEKLFF
TRBJ1-6 | 16 | TRBV4-2 | . | . | TGTGCCAGCAGCCAAGAAGCTCAGGTGGTCAATTCACCCCTCCACTTT | CASSQEAQVVNSPLHF
TRBJ1-5 | 13 | TRBV19 | . | . | TGTGCCAGTAGTATAGTCGGTGGTCAGCCCCAGCATTTT | CASSIVGGQPQHF
TRBJ1-2 | 15 | TRBV30 | . | . | TGTGCCTGGACGCGCTTGGGGGGTAGAAACTATGGCTACACCTTC | CAWTRLGGRNYGYTF
TRBJ2-3 | 16 | TRBV7-6 | . | TRBD2 | TGTGCCAGCAGCTTAGACTTAGCGGGGGGGACAGATACGCAGTATTTT | CASSLDLAGGTDTQYF
TRBJ1-1 | 14 | TRBV5-1 | . | TRBD1 | TGCGCCAGCAGAGTAGGACAGGGTGGAACTGAAGCTTTCTTT | CASRVGQGGTEAFF
TRBJ1-4 | 14 | TRBV28 | . | . | TGTGCCACCACTACAGGAGCAACTAATGAAAAACTGTTTTTT | CATTTGATNEKLFF
TRBJ1-1 | 14 | TRBV4-2 | . | . | TGTGCCAGCAGCCGCGACCGGGAAGGCAAGGGAGCTTTCTTT | CASSRDREGKGAFF
TRBJ1-1 | 14 | TRBV11-3 | . | . | TGTGCCAGCAGCTTAACTTCAGGAGGTACTGAAGCTTTCTTT | CASSLTSGGTEAFF
TRBJ2-1 | 16 | TRBV27 | . | TRBD1 | TGTGCCAGCAGTCTTCCGGGACAGGGGGCTCTAAATGAGCAGTTCTTC | CASSLPGQGALNEQFF
TRBJ2-3 | 14 | TRBV7-2 | . | TRBD2 | TGTGCCACAAAGCGGGGATACGGTACAGATACGCAGTATTTT | CATKRGYGTDTQYF
TRBJ1-5 | 16 | TRBV28 | . | TRBD1 | TGTGCCAGCACCAGGGGCACAGGGGGCAGAAATCAGCCCCAGCATTTT | CASTRGTGGRNQPQHF
TRBJ2-2 | 16 | TRBV3-1/TRBV3-2 | . | TRBD2 | TGTGCCAGCAGCTTCACTAGCGGGAGGAACACCGGGGAGCTGTTTTTT | CASSFTSGRNTGELFF
TRBJ2-7 | 15 | TRBV6-5 | . | . | TGTGCCAGCAGTCCATCGGTCGTGAGCTCCTACGAGCAGTACTTC | CASSPSVVSSYEQYF
TRBJ2-7 | 13 | TRBV5-1 | . | TRBD1 | TGCGCCAGCAGCCAAGGGACAGCCTACGAGCAGTACTTC | CASSQGTAYEQYF